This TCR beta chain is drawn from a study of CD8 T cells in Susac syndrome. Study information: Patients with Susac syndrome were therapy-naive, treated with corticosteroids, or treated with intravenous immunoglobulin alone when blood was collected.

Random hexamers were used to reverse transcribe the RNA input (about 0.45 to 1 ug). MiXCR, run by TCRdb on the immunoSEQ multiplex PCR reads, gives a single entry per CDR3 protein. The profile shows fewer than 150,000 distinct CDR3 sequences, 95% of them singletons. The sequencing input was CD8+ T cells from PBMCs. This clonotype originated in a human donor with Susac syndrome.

The CDR3 protein is CSATEVGGVLGYTF. For the CDR3, the DNA is TGCAGTGCTACCGAAGTAGGGGGCGTCTTGGGCTACACCTTC. The chain carries TRBV20-1 and TRBJ1-2, with 7 nucleotides matching TRBD1. V gave up 4 bases and J gave up 8 bases; unmatched junction bases: 13. Germline assignment: CDR1 DFQATT and CDR2 SNEGSKA (reference sequence). The CDR3 runs 14 residues.